The source of this T cell receptor beta chain is a study of identical twins (dated by TCRdb to the mid-2010s). Background on the whole study: TCR alpha and beta repertoires from monozygotic twins, unrelated adults of various ages and cord blood were deep-sequenced to test whether fetal clonotypes persist. Replicate twin experiments were performed at different times using different library preparation protocols to rule out contamination.

All donors were healthy Caucasians. The twin cohort comprised three pairs of female monozygotic twins, all aged about 18 to 30 years. Peripheral blood mononuclear cells were the source from which RNA for the TCR libraries was isolated. The full study reports these points: Because the same donors could not be followed over many years, the conclusions relied on cross-sectional statistical analysis. Compared with coincidental sharing between unrelated individuals, an excess of low generation-probability sequences was observed among out-of-frame TCR alpha sequences shared between twins. Out-of-frame TCR alpha sharing in monozygotic twins was systematically underestimated by recombination models, whereas sharing between unrelated individuals was in agreement with the recombination models. In beta out-of-frame sequences, excess twin sharing was weaker, because having fewer shared sequences lowered the signal-to-noise ratio. Invariant T cells such as MAIT and iNKT could partly confound zero-insertion analyses, although diverse VJ usage argued against such confounding for most clonotypes. Abundant cord blood beta clonotypes had fewer insertions, young adult naive repertoires showed a similar but weaker trend, and memory repertoires showed no such trend.

The receptor library was made with 5' RACE. Sequencing took place on an Illumina HiSeq 2000. A universal primer binding site was introduced by template switching, and a unique molecular identifier was present in the final cDNA, enabling accurate counting of TCR cDNA molecules. First-strand cDNA for TCR alpha and beta chains was synthesized from specific primers in the conserved constant-segment region. To control for contamination, every cDNA library was double barcoded, receiving both a SMART-Mk sample barcode and Illumina barcodes. TruSeq adapter sequences and Illumina sample barcodes were added in two successive PCR steps. The Illumina HiSeq platform was used with custom primers to sequence TCR alpha and beta cDNA libraries. The authors processed their data as follows. MiGEC processed the raw reads to extract unique molecular identifiers, while MiXCR was used to determine the CDR3 positions. For each individual, recombination models were inferred using an EM algorithm with the repgenHMM and IGoR tools. Shared clonotype analysis was performed with the tcR package in R, normalizing sharing by the product of cloneset sizes. Out-of-frame nonproductive sequences were analyzed to study raw recombination free of thymic and clonal selection effects. Through fastp at Q25 and MiXCR, TCRdb rebuilt clones from the public reads, retaining in-frame beta chains. Each CDR3 protein gets just one entry, which takes the most common genes and DNA from the rows behind it. TCRdb assigned the V and J calls; the authors' analysis was not used. Recorded for this sample are about 570,000 distinct CDR3 sequences; 9% to 10% of them occurred a single time. The top ten hold around 3.2% of the sample.

In its sample, this clonotype was seen many times. The antigen it binds to is not known. Base-call qualities are not available, and no considerably larger clone is one nucleotide away. V is cut by 6 bases and J by 9 bases, and the space between the germline ends is 12 bases. The germline V gene sets CDR1 to ENHRY and CDR2 to SYGVKD. The CDR3 runs 12 residues from the cysteine to the phenylalanine. The read is trimmed to its CDR3 DNA, 36 bases read in frame from base 1. The same data also went into a second study, on yellow fever vaccine responses in identical twins. The second source states: The authors reported that the T cell response to vaccination in identical twins appeared partly convergent and partly personalized. Focusing on identical twins, the study followed the T cell clones that responded to the vaccine, and did so with precision.

This chain joins TRBV10-3 to TRBJ2-1; the D gene is unclear. Sequenced sample: PBMCs. The TCR was taken from a young woman in good health. The DNA sequence follows: TGTGCCATCAGCAGATATATTGGTGAGCAGTTCTTC. Translated, it reads CAISRYIGEQFF.